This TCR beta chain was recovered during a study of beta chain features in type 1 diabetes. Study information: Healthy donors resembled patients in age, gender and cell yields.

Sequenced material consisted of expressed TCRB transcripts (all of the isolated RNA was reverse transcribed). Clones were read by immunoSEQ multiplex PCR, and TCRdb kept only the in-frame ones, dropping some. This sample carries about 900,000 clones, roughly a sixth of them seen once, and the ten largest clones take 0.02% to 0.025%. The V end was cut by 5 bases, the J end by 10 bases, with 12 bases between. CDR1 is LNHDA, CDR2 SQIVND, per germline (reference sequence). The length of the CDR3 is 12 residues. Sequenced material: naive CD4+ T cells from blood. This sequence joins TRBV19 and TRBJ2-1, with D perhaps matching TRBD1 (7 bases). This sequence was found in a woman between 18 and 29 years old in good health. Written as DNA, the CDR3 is TGTGCCAGTAGTCTCCCAGGGGGGGAGCAGTTCTTC. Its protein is CASSLPGGEQFF.